Shown below are 18 T cell receptor beta chains from a single sample sequenced in a study of technical replicates of blood from four donors. Produced via immunoSEQ multiplex PCR; TCRdb's table is partial and in-frame only. The repertoire includes tens of thousands of clones, approximately 97% of them detected once, and more than 0.15% sits in the top ten. Sequenced: T cells isolated from PBMCs. All receptors come from a human donor in good health.

The chain is built from TRBV6-1 and TRBJ1-2; D is uncertain. The CDR3 has 13 amino acids. Germline V gene data show CDR1 as MNHNS and CDR2 as SASEGT. Trimming removed 2 bases at V and 4 bases at J, with 8 bases between. CDR3 in DNA: TGTGCCAGCAGTGAACGGTTCGGCTATGGCTACACCTTC. It encodes CASSERFGYGYTF.

V is TRBV7-9 and J is TRBJ2-5, with 7 bases aligning to TRBD2. This CDR3 has 14 residues. CDR1 SEHNR and CDR2 FQNEAQ come from the germline V gene (reference sequence). Trimming cost V 4 bases and J 3 bases; bases outside gene matches: 5. The CDR3 spells CASSYYLAEETQYF. For the CDR3, the DNA is TGTGCCAGCAGCTACTATCTAGCGGAAGAGACCCAGTACTTC.

The rearrangement joins TRBV27 to TRBJ2-2, with D perhaps TRBD2 (6 bases). Germline values: CDR1 MNHEY, CDR2 SMNVEV (reference sequence). Trimming cost V 7 bases and J 7 bases, with 13 bases left between them. The CDR3 consists of 13 residues. CDR3 coding DNA: TGTGCCAGCAAATGGGGGGTGGTCGGGGAGCTGTTTTTT. Protein sequence: CASKWGVVGELFF.

V gene TRBV6-1 combines with J gene TRBJ2-1; the D is unclear. CDR1 and CDR2 (germline): MNHNS, SASEGT. The CDR3 contains 14 residues. V lost 2 bases, J lost 4 bases, and 9 bases lay in between. CDR3 nucleotide sequence: TGTGCCAGCAGTGAATTGAGTGTATACAATGAGCAGTTCTTC. Protein sequence: CASSELSVYNEQFF.

This chain connects TRBV7-8 to TRBJ2-7; 14 nucleotides agree with TRBD2. The CDR3 is 19 residues long. Per germline, CDR1 SGHVS and CDR2 FQNEAQ. The V segment lost 4 bases and the J segment 6 bases; nucleotides outside the gene matches: 17. For the CDR3, the DNA is TGTGCCAGCAGCTCCGGACTAGCGGGAGGCTCCCCTGGGGGGTCCGAGCAGTACTTC. Translating gives CASSSGLAGGSPGGSEQYF.

The chain employs TRBV5-1 and TRBJ1-6; 9 bases map to TRBD1. After removal of 5 bases from V and 8 bases from J, the junction contained 8 bases not matched to a gene. CDR3 length: 15 amino acids. Germline CDR1 reads SGHRS; CDR2 reads YFSETQ. For the CDR3, the DNA is TGCGCCAGCAGACGAGAGGGACAGGGATATTCACCCCTCCACTTT. This translates into CASRREGQGYSPLHF.

This chain uses TRBV5-5 with TRBJ1-4, with D possibly TRBD1 on 6 matching bases. This CDR3 spans 16 amino acids. The germline V gene encodes CDR1 SGHKS and CDR2 YYEKEE (reference sequence). V was clipped by 0 bases and J by 8 bases, with 17 bases between them. In DNA form, the CDR3 reads TGTGCCAGCAGCTTGGGTCCGCTCCTCCAGGGGGAAAAACTGTTTTTT. Its translation: CASSLGPLLQGEKLFF.

The chain recombines TRBV5-5 with TRBJ2-7; 10 positions agree with TRBD1. The V and J ends lost 0 bases and 5 bases, in that order; junction bases with no gene match: 5. In germline, CDR1 is SGHKS, CDR2 YYEKEE (reference sequence). The CDR3 is 15 residues long. CDR3 loop: CASSLVGQGKDEQYF. CDR3 sequence (DNA): TGTGCCAGCAGCTTGGTGGGACAGGGGAAAGACGAGCAGTACTTC.

The chain employs TRBV6-5 and TRBJ1-1; 11 bases are a match to TRBD1. The CDR3 contains 13 residues. The V gene's germline CDR1 is MNHEY and CDR2 SVGAGI. After removal of 4 bases from V and 10 bases from J, the junction contained 5 bases not matched to a gene. The CDR3 nucleotides read TGTGCCAGCAGTTTCCGGGACAGGGGGGGAGCTTTCTTT. As protein: CASSFRDRGGAFF.

This rearrangement joins TRBV5-6 to TRBJ1-5, with TRBD1 matching over 10 bases. Looked up from germline, CDR1 is SGHDT and CDR2 is YYEEEE. This CDR3 spans 15 amino acids. J gave up 6 bases and V 7 bases, and 10 bases lay outside the gene matches. The CDR3 sequence is CASPWGTGAFQPQHF. The CDR3 DNA is TGTGCCAGCCCTTGGGGGACAGGGGCTTTTCAGCCCCAGCATTTT.

The rearrangement uses TRBV4-1 and TRBJ2-1, with 7 bases aligning to TRBD2. Germline-derived CDR1 and CDR2 are MGHRA and YSYEKL. The CDR3 loop spans 13 amino acids. The V segment lost 1 base and the J segment 8 bases; nucleotides outside the gene matches: 2. This chain's CDR3 is CASSQGDYDEQFF. CDR3 sequence (DNA): TGCGCCAGCAGCCAAGGGGACTATGATGAGCAGTTCTTC.

This sequence joins TRBV29-1 and TRBJ2-5, with TRBD1 as a possible D gene (7 bases). Germline V gene lookup returns CDR1 SQVTM and CDR2 ANQGSEA. This CDR3 spans 13 amino acids. Between the trimmed V and J ends, which lost 3 bases and 4 bases, there was a span of 12 bases. This CDR3 is CSVDRRGRETQYF. The CDR3, as DNA: TGCAGCGTTGATAGGAGGGGGCGAGAGACCCAGTACTTC.

The chain joins TRBV9 to TRBJ2-1; TRBD2 is a possible D gene (5 bases). CDR1 is SGDLS, CDR2 YYNGEE, per germline. This CDR3 is 16 amino acids long. The ends were cut back, 0 bases at V and 3 bases at J, with 13 bases in the middle. The CDR3 DNA sequence: TGTGCCAGCAGCGTAGGCGCTAGCTCCCACTACAATGAGCAGTTCTTC. The encoded protein is CASSVGASSHYNEQFF.

The chain employs TRBV9 and TRBJ2-3, with TRBD1 identical over 11 bases. The CDR3 length is 17 residues. Germline-derived CDR1 and CDR2 are SGDLS and YYNGEE. J was trimmed by 2 bases and V by 3 bases; bases with no gene match: 8. The CDR3 nucleotides read TGTGCCAGCAGCGATCCGGGACAGGGGGTAGTCACAGATACGCAGTATTTT. Its translation: CASSDPGQGVVTDTQYF.

The chain combines TRBV5-1 with TRBJ2-2, with D possibly matching TRBD1 (6 bases). V was shortened by 7 bases and J by 4 bases, with 11 bases between the two germline ends. Germline V lookup: CDR1 SGHRS, CDR2 YFSETQ. This CDR3 comprises 13 residues. As DNA, the CDR3 is TGCGCCAGCTCCACAGGGAGCACCGGGGAGCTGTTTTTT. It translates to CASSTGSTGELFF.

The V and J genes are TRBV28 and TRBJ1-2, with 10 nucleotides matching TRBD1. Germline values: CDR1 MDHEN, CDR2 SYDVKM. The CDR3 is 14 amino acids. The V segment lost 8 bases and the J segment 5 bases; nucleotides outside the gene matches: 8. Here the CDR3 reads CASWDRGRDYGYTF. The CDR3 nucleotides read TGTGCCAGCTGGGACAGGGGTCGAGATTATGGCTACACCTTC.

The rearrangement links TRBV2 to TRBJ1-5; weak D call: TRBD1 (5 bases). CDR3 length: 15 residues. Germline V gene sequence: CDR1 SNHLY, CDR2 FYNNEI. Trimming pared 4 bases from V and 5 bases from J, leaving 15 bases between. CDR3 loop: CASSGEDTIYQPQHF. The CDR3 bases are TGTGCCAGCAGTGGAGAGGACACAATCTATCAGCCCCAGCATTTT.

The chain is built from TRBV5-4 and TRBJ1-1; D not resolved. Germline loops: CDR1 SGHNT, CDR2 YYREEE (reference sequence). Trimming shortened V by 9 bases and J by 0 bases, and 12 bases separated the two germline ends. The CDR3 is 13 residues long. This CDR3 is CAIRGGMNTEAFF. DNA of the CDR3: TGTGCCATCCGAGGCGGGATGAACACTGAAGCTTTCTTT.